This TCR beta chain derives from a study of cytomegalovirus exposure and HLA in healthy donors. General study findings and limits: Among TCR beta chains of equal frequency, HLA-associated ones were more clonally expanded in a later analysis. In a later analysis, several top co-occurrence clusters appeared linked to parvovirus B19, influenza, CMV and Epstein-Barr virus. Researchers counted roughly 150 TCR beta chains as cytomegalovirus-associated.

Primers included in the PCR were 60 Vbeta and 13 Jbeta primers. Sequencing used immunoSEQ multiplex PCR; TCRdb keeps in-frame clones, though not all of them. The data show roughly 150,000 clones, less than 9.5% seen once. The CDR3 extends over 14 amino acids. Germline CDR1 reads SQVTM; CDR2 reads ANQGSEA. With respect to this clone: Its antigen is unidentified. A junction boundary mismatches the germline segment, possibly from a read error.

While unrecorded immune exposures were likely, the donors were nominally healthy when sampled. The chain combines TRBV29-1 with TRBJ2-1; 8 nucleotides agree with TRBD2. This sequence originates from a male donor in good health and CMV-seronegative. The sample was PBMCs. In DNA, the CDR3 is TGCAGCGTCCTCTCCGGGACTAGTAAGTCCTTTTTTATCTTC. It is translated as CSVLSGTSKSFFIF.